The 29 T cell receptor beta chains below come from one sample, sequenced in a study of cytomegalovirus exposure and HLA in healthy donors. PCR was performed using 60 Vbeta and 13 Jbeta primers. Profiled with immunoSEQ multiplex PCR; TCRdb holds only in-frame clones, not every one. Of some 190,000 clones in the sample, 80% to 90% are singletons; the top ten hold over 1.5%. The sample comprised PBMCs. The receptor source for this set is a man in his forties or fifties in good health and CMV-seropositive.

This clone showed up just once. In DNA, the CDR3 is TGTGCCAGCAGCTTACTCGGGTTAAAGTACGAGCAGTACTTC. It yields the protein CASSLLGLKYEQYF. V usage is TRBV11-2 and J usage is TRBJ2-5; unclear D gene. The J call may be in error: the DNA end matches TRBJ2-7 better. The CDR3 extends over 14 amino acids. CDR1 SGHAT and CDR2 FQNNGV come from the germline V gene.

The chain joins TRBV5-6 to TRBJ2-3; D is unresolved. This CDR3 spans 15 amino acids. Germline CDR1 SGHDT, CDR2 YYEEEE. Between the trimmed V and J ends, which lost 2 bases and 0 bases, there was a span of 10 bases. CDR3 DNA sequence: TGTGCCAGCAGCTTATTACAGATTAGCACAGATACGCAGTATTTT. Encoded protein: CASSLLQISTDTQYF. The full variable domain, completed using reference TRBV5-6 and TRBJ2-3, is DAGVTQSPTHLIKTRGQQVTLRCSPKSGHDTVSWYQQALGQGPQFIFQYYEEEERQRGNFPDRFSGHQFPNYSSELNVNALLLGDSALYLCASSLLQISTDTQYFGPGTRLTVL.

V usage is TRBV5-1 and J usage is TRBJ2-2; TRBD2 agrees at 8 bases. In germline, CDR1 is SGHRS, CDR2 YFSETQ. The CDR3 sequence is 16 residues long. Trimming took 4 bases from V and 0 from J; bases not matched to a gene: 5. CDR3 amino acids: CASSSSGIANTGELFF. The CDR3 DNA follows: TGCGCCAGCAGCAGTAGCGGGATCGCGAACACCGGGGAGCTGTTTTTT.

This chain uses TRBV28 with TRBJ2-7, with D perhaps TRBD1 (6 bases). The CDR3 loop spans 13 amino acids. Deletions cut 5 bases from V and 3 bases from J, with 11 bases between. Germline values: CDR1 MDHEN, CDR2 SYDVKM. CDR3 in amino acids: CASSPGQNYEQYF. CDR3 DNA sequence: TGTGCCAGCAGTCCCGGACAGAACTACGAGCAGTACTTC.

The chain combines TRBV9 with TRBJ1-1, with a possible D match to TRBD1 (5 bases). CDR1 SGDLS and CDR2 YYNGEE come from the germline V gene. There are 16 residues in the CDR3. Between the trimmed V and J ends, which lost 4 bases and 3 bases, there was a span of 19 bases. The CDR3 DNA follows: TGTGCCAGCAGCCGCATGCTCTCGGGGGGAGACACTGAAGCTTTCTTT. The encoded protein is CASSRMLSGGDTEAFF.

In its sample, this clone was seen a few times. J is TRBJ2-3 and V is TRBV5-1; D might be TRBD1 (6 bases). Germline CDR1 is SGHRS and CDR2 is YFSETQ. CDR3 length: 14 amino acids. The V end lost 4 bases, the J end lost 3 bases, and 12 bases lay between the germline ends. The DNA of the CDR3 is TGCGCCAGCAGCCAACAGGGACGAACAGATACGCAGTATTTT. It yields the protein CASSQQGRTDTQYF. Full variable domain (remainder filled in from reference TRBV5-1 and TRBJ2-3): KAGVTQTPRYLIKTRGQQVTLSCSPISGHRSVSWYQQTPGQGLQFLFEYFSETQRNKGNFPGRFSGRQFSNSRSEMNVSTLELGDSALYLCASSQQGRTDTQYFGPGTRLTVL.

The chain recombines TRBV19 with TRBJ1-2, with D hard to call. The CDR3 loop spans 13 amino acids. CDR1 LNHDA and CDR2 SQIVND come from the germline V gene (reference sequence). Trimming took off 9 bases at V and 2 bases at J, with 13 bases between the two ends. CDR3 sequence (DNA): TGTGCCAGCTCGCGGGGATCCAACTATGGCTACACCTTC. It is translated as CASSRGSNYGYTF.

V gene TRBV7-3 combines with J gene TRBJ2-1; TRBD1 aligns across 7 bases. After removal of 5 bases from V and 4 bases from J, the junction contained 2 bases not matched to a gene. This CDR3 has 13 residues. CDR1 and CDR2 (germline): SGHTA, FQGTGA. This CDR3 reads CASSLRGYNEQFF. CDR3 sequence (DNA): TGTGCCAGCAGCCTCAGGGGGTACAATGAGCAGTTCTTC.

This chain connects TRBV27 to TRBJ1-3, with D possibly TRBD1 on 5 matching bases. The CDR3 is made up of 14 amino acids. V was cut by 2 bases and J by 4 bases, with 9 bases left in between. Germline V lookup: CDR1 MNHEY, CDR2 SMNVEV (reference sequence). The CDR3 loop reads CASSLGQGGNTIYF. The CDR3 DNA reads as TGTGCCAGCAGTTTAGGGCAGGGCGGAAACACCATATATTTT.

V is TRBV7-6 and J is TRBJ1-1; D might be TRBD1 (6 bases). V was shortened by 4 bases and J by 1 base, with 13 bases between the two germline ends. The V gene's germline CDR1 is SGHVS and CDR2 FNYEAQ. The CDR3 loop spans 15 amino acids. For the CDR3, the DNA is TGTGCCAGCAGCTCAGGGGAATGGGGGAACACTGAAGCTTTCTTT. It translates to CASSSGEWGNTEAFF.

Written as DNA, the CDR3 is TGTGCCAGCAGCTTGACTAGCGGATACAATGAGCAGTTCTTC. Translating gives CASSLTSGYNEQFF. The gene calls are TRBV5-4 and TRBJ2-1; 8 bases align to TRBD2. V lost 1 base and J lost 4; bases outside the gene matches: 1. Germline CDR1 SGHNT, CDR2 YYREEE (reference sequence). The CDR3 is made up of 14 amino acids.

This clone came up a few times. The genes are TRBV2 and TRBJ1-5; D ambiguous. The CDR3 spans 13 residues. Trimming pared 6 bases from V and 3 bases from J, leaving 9 bases between. The germline V gene encodes CDR1 SNHLY and CDR2 FYNNEI. CDR3: CASSQATNQPQHF. The CDR3 DNA follows: TGTGCCAGCAGCCAGGCTACCAATCAGCCCCAGCATTTT.

In nucleotides, the CDR3 is TGTGCCAGCAGTGGATCCCGGGGGGGCGCGCAGTTCTTC. This codes for CASSGSRGGAQFF. The chain recombines TRBV6-4 with TRBJ2-1, with 8 nucleotides matching TRBD2. Germline CDR1 is MRHNA and CDR2 is SNTAGT. V lost 4 bases and J lost 12; bases outside the gene matches: 8. The CDR3 totals 13 residues.

The V call is TRBV7-9, the J call TRBJ2-5; weak D call: TRBD1 (6 bases). TRBJ2-7 explains the end of the DNA better; the J call may be wrong. The germline V gene has CDR1 SEHNR and CDR2 FQNEAQ (reference sequence). The CDR3 consists of 14 residues. DNA for the CDR3: TGTGCCAGCAGCTTTGCCGGGACAACCTACGAGCAGTACTTC. Protein sequence: CASSFAGTTYEQYF.

This chain connects TRBV9 to TRBJ2-7; 9 bases match TRBD1. The CDR3 loop spans 15 amino acids. CDR1 and CDR2 from the germline V gene are SGDLS and YYNGEE. Unmatched junction bases numbered 10, after V lost 2 bases and J lost 7 bases. CDR3 DNA: TGTGCCAGCAGCGTCGGGACAGGGAGGACGGAAGAGCAGTACTTC. It yields the protein CASSVGTGRTEEQYF.

The chain carries TRBV6-6 and TRBJ2-1; maybe TRBD1 (5 bases). Germline loops: CDR1 MNHNY, CDR2 SVGAGI (reference sequence). The CDR3 extends over 15 amino acids. V dropped 0 bases and J dropped 0 bases, with 6 bases sitting between them. The CDR3 DNA reads TGTGCCAGCAGTTACTCGCAGGGCTCCTACAATGAGCAGTTCTTC. This encodes CASSYSQGSYNEQFF.

V usage is TRBV30 and J usage is TRBJ2-3; 15 nucleotides agree with TRBD2. In germline, CDR1 is GTSNPN, CDR2 SVGIG (reference sequence). This CDR3 is built from 17 residues. The J segment lost 9 bases and the V segment lost 3 bases, leaving 13 bases of the junction unmatched. CDR3 in DNA: TGTGCCTGGAGCCCCCGGACTAGCGGGAGGGCTTTGGGCACGCAGTATTTT. Residues: CAWSPRTSGRALGTQYF.

CDR3 sequence (DNA): TGTGCCAGCAGTGGAGGGTGGGAAAAACTGTTTTTT. Residues: CASSGGWEKLFF. V gene TRBV2 combines with J gene TRBJ1-4; D remains unclear. Trimming removed 4 bases from V and 8 bases from J, with 8 bases in between. CDR1 and CDR2 from the germline V gene are SNHLY and FYNNEI. The length of the CDR3 is 12 residues.

The CDR3 nucleotides are TGCGCCAGCAGGAGCGAGTTCTCTGGGGCCAACGTCCTGACTTTC. Encoded protein: CASRSEFSGANVLTF. The chain links TRBV5-1 to TRBJ2-6, with D unclear. The CDR3 length is 15 residues. V lost 5 bases, J lost 0 bases, and 9 bases lay in between. CDR1 and CDR2 from the germline V gene are SGHRS and YFSETQ.

The V and J genes are TRBV2 and TRBJ2-1, with D possibly TRBD2 on 5 matching bases. Germline V lookup: CDR1 SNHLY, CDR2 FYNNEI. CDR3 length: 15 residues. V lost 2 bases and J lost 2, with 10 bases in between. CDR3 sequence (DNA): TGTGCCAGCAGTGAACTTCAGCGGACCTACAATGAGCAGTTCTTC. Protein product: CASSELQRTYNEQFF. Full variable domain (missing parts from reference TRBV2 and TRBJ2-1): EPEVTQTPSHQVTQMGQEVILRCVPISNHLYFYWYRQILGQKVEFLVSFYNNEISEKSEIFDDQFSVERPDGSNFTLKIRSTKLEDSAMYFCASSELQRTYNEQFFGPGTRLTVL.

This clone has just a few counts. The CDR3, as DNA: TGTGCCAGCAGCAAGGGACAGGGAGATCGAGAGACCCAGTACTTC. This gives the protein CASSKGQGDRETQYF. The chain has TRBV2 and TRBJ2-5; 9 bases agree with TRBD1. The CDR3 consists of 15 residues. Germline CDR1 and CDR2: SNHLY and FYNNEI. With 6 bases clipped from V and 4 bases from J, the junction kept 9 bases outside the gene matches.

The chain combines TRBV6-1 with TRBJ1-4; D is undetermined. There are 14 residues in the CDR3. Trimming shortened V by 8 bases and J by 1 base, and 11 bases separated the two germline ends. Germline V gene sequence: CDR1 MNHNS, CDR2 SASEGT. CDR3 amino acids: CASRVLETNEKLFF. DNA for the CDR3: TGTGCCAGCCGGGTCTTGGAAACTAATGAAAAACTGTTTTTT.

V is TRBV7-2 and J is TRBJ2-7; possibly TRBD1 for D (6 bases). CDR1 SGHTA and CDR2 FQGNSA come from the germline V gene. This CDR3 is built from 14 residues. V lost 5 bases and J 2 bases, leaving 13 bases between the germline ends. As DNA, the CDR3 is TGTGCCAGCAGCCTAAAACAGGGACCCTACGAGCAGTACTTC. Its protein is CASSLKQGPYEQYF.

This rearrangement joins TRBV7-9 to TRBJ2-5; possible D gene TRBD2, 5 bases. The J call could be wrong; TRBJ2-7 is a better fit for the DNA end. Germline V gene sequence: CDR1 SEHNR, CDR2 FQNEAQ (reference sequence). CDR3 length equals 16 residues. The CDR3 DNA sequence: TGTGCCAGCAGCTTATGGACTTCCTCAAACGCCTACGAGCAGTACTTC. The encoded protein is CASSLWTSSNAYEQYF.

The genes are TRBV6-5 and TRBJ1-1; 7 nucleotides line up with TRBD1. The CDR3 is 14 residues long. Losses at the gene ends were 0 bases for V and 11 bases for J; bases not matched to a gene: 9. CDR1 is MNHEY and CDR2 is SVGAGI in the germline V gene. In DNA form, the CDR3 reads TGTGCCAGCAGTTACTCGGAGGGGACCAGGGGGGCTTTCTTT. It is translated as CASSYSEGTRGAFF.

The CDR3 loop reads CASSSGLALVNIQYF. CDR3 DNA sequence: TGTGCCAGCAGCTCGGGACTAGCGCTGGTGAACATTCAGTACTTC. V usage is TRBV7-2 and J usage is TRBJ2-4; 10 nucleotides align to TRBD2. The trim removed 4 bases at V and 7 bases at J, leaving 7 bases unmatched. The CDR3 covers 15 residues. The germline V gene has CDR1 SGHTA and CDR2 FQGNSA.

The chain joins TRBV29-1 to TRBJ2-2, with 16 bases lining up with TRBD2. V trimming: 0 bases; J trimming: 6 bases; junction bases outside the gene matches: 7. Germline assignment: CDR1 SQVTM and CDR2 ANQGSEA. CDR3 length equals 18 residues. This CDR3 reads CSVEDGTSGRVGAGELFF. The CDR3 DNA sequence: TGCAGCGTTGAAGATGGGACTAGCGGGAGGGTTGGGGCCGGGGAGCTGTTTTTT.

The chain has TRBV14 and TRBJ2-5; 9 bases line up with TRBD2. This CDR3 region has 15 residues. Unmatched junction bases numbered 5, after V lost 1 base and J lost 5 bases. Germline V gene lookup returns CDR1 SGHDN and CDR2 FVKESK. The chain's CDR3 is CASSQGGRAGETQYF. The CDR3, as DNA: TGTGCCAGCAGCCAAGGCGGGAGGGCCGGGGAGACCCAGTACTTC.

The chain couples TRBV7-8 to TRBJ1-1, with D maybe TRBD1 (5 bases). The CDR3 loop spans 13 amino acids. V was clipped by 5 bases and J by 5 bases, with 12 bases between them. The germline gives CDR1 SGHVS, CDR2 FQNEAQ. CDR3 in amino acids: CASSLEGRTEAFF. CDR3 sequence (DNA): TGTGCCAGCAGCCTAGAGGGGCGAACTGAAGCTTTCTTT.